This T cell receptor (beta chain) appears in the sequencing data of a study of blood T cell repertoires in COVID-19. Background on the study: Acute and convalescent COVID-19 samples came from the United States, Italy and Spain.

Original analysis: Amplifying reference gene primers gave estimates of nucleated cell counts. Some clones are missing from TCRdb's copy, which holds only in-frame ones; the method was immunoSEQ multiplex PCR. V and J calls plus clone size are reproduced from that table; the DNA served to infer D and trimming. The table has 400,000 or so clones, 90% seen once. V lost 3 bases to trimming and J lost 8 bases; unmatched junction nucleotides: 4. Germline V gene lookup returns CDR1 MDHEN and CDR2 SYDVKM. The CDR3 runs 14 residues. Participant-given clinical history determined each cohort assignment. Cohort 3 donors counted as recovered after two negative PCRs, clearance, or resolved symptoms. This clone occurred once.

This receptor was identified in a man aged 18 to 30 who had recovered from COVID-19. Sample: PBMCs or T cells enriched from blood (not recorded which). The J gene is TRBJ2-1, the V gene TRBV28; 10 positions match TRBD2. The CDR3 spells CASSLTLAGDEQFF. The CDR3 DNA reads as TGTGCCAGCAGTTTGACTCTAGCGGGAGATGAGCAGTTCTTC.